Below are 21 T cell receptor beta chains sequenced from a single sample in a study of cytomegalovirus exposure and HLA in healthy donors. Clones were read by immunoSEQ multiplex PCR, and TCRdb kept only the in-frame ones, dropping some. The table records more than 80,000 clones, 88% of them present only once. Material for sequencing was PBMCs. These receptors were obtained from a woman between 18 and 29 years old in good health and CMV-seropositive.

CDR3 protein: CASTPGAGGSDTQYF. Here the CDR3 DNA reads TGTGCCAGTACCCCAGGAGCGGGGGGATCCGATACGCAGTATTTT. The chain has TRBV19 and TRBJ2-3; 9 nucleotides align to TRBD2. Trimming at V came to 7 bases and at J to 6 bases, leaving 11 bases not matched to a gene. This CDR3 spans 15 amino acids. Germline V gene data show CDR1 as LNHDA and CDR2 as SQIVND (reference sequence).

The rearrangement joins TRBV27 to TRBJ1-1; weak D call: TRBD1 (6 bases). Trimming removed 2 bases from V and 2 bases from J, with 12 bases in between. There are 15 residues in the CDR3. Germline V gene sequence: CDR1 MNHEY, CDR2 SMNVEV (reference sequence). Here the CDR3 reads CASSLGGGGNTEAFF. The CDR3 DNA sequence: TGTGCCAGCAGTTTAGGTGGGGGGGGCAACACTGAAGCTTTCTTT.

This chain connects TRBV5-4 to TRBJ2-2; D remains ambiguous. The CDR3 contains 15 residues. Germline lookup yields CDR1 SGHNT and CDR2 YYREEE (reference sequence). Deletions cut 0 bases from V and 3 bases from J, with 9 bases between. The CDR3 spells CASSLVSSDTGELFF. DNA of the CDR3: TGTGCCAGCAGCTTGGTGAGCTCGGACACCGGGGAGCTGTTTTTT.

The rearrangement links TRBV15 to TRBJ1-4; tentative D call: TRBD1 (5 bases). The CDR3 is 15 amino acids. V lost 1 base and J 8 bases, leaving 14 bases between the germline ends. Germline lookup yields CDR1 LNHNV and CDR2 YYDKDF (reference sequence). In nucleotides, the CDR3 is TGTGCCACCAGCAGAGCGGGCAGGGAAGTCGAAAAACTGTTTTTT. This sequence encodes CATSRAGREVEKLFF.

The genes are TRBV18 and TRBJ1-5, with TRBD1 identical over 9 bases. After removal of 3 bases from V and 4 bases from J, the junction contained 7 bases not matched to a gene. The CDR3 is 16 amino acids. CDR1 is KGHSH and CDR2 is LQKENI in the germline V gene. In nucleotides, the CDR3 is TGTGCCAGCTCACCCCCCGGGACAGGGAGGAATCAGCCCCAGCATTTT. Encoded protein: CASSPPGTGRNQPQHF.

The chain combines TRBV2 with TRBJ1-6; D might be TRBD1 (5 bases). This CDR3 region has 15 residues. The V end was cut by 4 bases, the J end by 5 bases, with 12 bases between. Germline CDR1 reads SNHLY; CDR2 reads FYNNEI. This CDR3 reads CASSGGRGNNSPLHF. The CDR3 nucleotides are TGTGCCAGCAGTGGGGGCCGGGGGAATAATTCACCCCTCCACTTT.

This sequence joins TRBV6-1 and TRBJ2-3, with TRBD2 matching over 7 bases. The CDR3 length is 15 residues. With V trimmed by 5 bases and J by 3 bases, 8 bases remained unmatched. Germline CDR1 MNHNS, CDR2 SASEGT. CDR3 loop: CASSSPGGGTDTQYF. The CDR3 DNA reads TGTGCCAGCAGTTCCCCGGGGGGTGGGACAGATACGCAGTATTTT.

V and J are TRBV28 and TRBJ2-2, with 8 bases aligning to TRBD1. This CDR3 is 14 amino acids long. With V trimmed by 8 bases and J by 5 bases, 7 bases remained unmatched. Germline CDR1 and CDR2: MDHEN and SYDVKM. The CDR3 loop is CASVGTGETGELFF. The CDR3, as DNA: TGTGCCAGCGTTGGGACAGGAGAAACCGGGGAGCTGTTTTTT.

The chain employs TRBV4-3 and TRBJ2-3; TRBD2 matches 7 bases. This CDR3 is built from 16 residues. In germline, CDR1 is LGHNA, CDR2 YSLEER. Trimming took 5 bases from V and 5 from J; bases not matched to a gene: 13. CDR3 loop: CASSRLLADGLDTQYF. The DNA of the CDR3 is TGCGCCAGCAGCAGGCTTCTAGCGGACGGGTTAGATACGCAGTATTTT.

The V call is TRBV28, the J call TRBJ2-7, with TRBD1 as a possible D gene (5 bases). The length of the CDR3 is 13 residues. The ends were cut back, 5 bases at V and 3 bases at J, with 11 bases in the middle. The germline V gene has CDR1 MDHEN and CDR2 SYDVKM. CDR3: CASSPIDSYEQYF. The CDR3 DNA sequence: TGTGCCAGCAGTCCAATCGACAGCTACGAGCAGTACTTC.

The rearrangement links TRBV5-1 to TRBJ1-4; D is undetermined. V lost 2 bases, J lost 0 bases, and 5 bases lay in between. From germline, CDR1 is SGHRS and CDR2 YFSETQ. The CDR3 totals 14 residues. This CDR3 is CASSFGSTNEKLFF. The CDR3 DNA follows: TGCGCCAGCAGCTTCGGGTCAACTAATGAAAAACTGTTTTTT.

V and J are TRBV4-1 and TRBJ1-2; TRBD1 aligns across 7 bases. The ends lost 1 base at V and 1 base at J; junction bases unmatched: 6. The CDR3 covers 16 residues. The germline CDR1 and CDR2 sequences are MGHRA and YSYEKL. In DNA, the CDR3 is TGCGCCAGCAGCCAAGCCGAGGGACAGAGTAACTATGGCTACACCTTC. This encodes CASSQAEGQSNYGYTF.

This clone was picked up one time. The chain links TRBV7-8 to TRBJ1-2; D is undetermined. CDR1 and CDR2 from the germline V gene are SGHVS and FQNEAQ. The germline V and J ends were trimmed by 1 base and 7 bases, with 13 bases remaining between them. This CDR3 contains 14 residues. The DNA of the CDR3 is TGTGCCAGCAGCTTAGGGCTTCGGGAGTTTGGCTACACCTTC. This codes for CASSLGLREFGYTF. The complete variable domain, with remaining parts taken from reference TRBV7-8 and TRBJ1-2, reads GAGVSQSPRYKVAKRGQDVALRCDPISGHVSLFWYQQALGQGPEFLTYFQNEAQLDKSGLPSDRFFAERPEGSVSTLKIQRTQQEDSAVYLCASSLGLREFGYTFGSGTRLTVV.

The CDR3 protein is CASSPQSWAGEAFF. The CDR3 DNA reads TGTGCCAGCAGCCCTCAATCATGGGCAGGAGAAGCTTTCTTT. V gene TRBV27 combines with J gene TRBJ1-1; D unclear. This CDR3 is 14 amino acids long. V dropped 6 bases and J dropped 8 bases, with 19 bases sitting between them. The germline V gene encodes CDR1 MNHEY and CDR2 SMNVEV (reference sequence).

The chain has TRBV30 and TRBJ1-5; TRBD1 matches at 7 bases. J gave up 2 bases and V 0 bases, and 16 bases lay outside the gene matches. CDR1 and CDR2 (germline): GTSNPN, SVGIG (reference sequence). The CDR3 is 19 residues long. The CDR3 region has the DNA TGTGCCTGGAGTGTACTGAGTCGGACAGGCTTACTTGGCAATCAGCCCCAGCATTTT. Protein: CAWSVLSRTGLLGNQPQHF.

The chain is built from TRBV13 and TRBJ1-2; D uncertain. The V gene lost 5 bases and the J gene lost 4 bases, with 14 bases spanning the gap. Germline V gene data show CDR1 as PRHDT and CDR2 as FYEKMQ (reference sequence). The CDR3 runs 14 residues. CDR3 protein: CASSPTTRGYGYTF. The CDR3 region has the DNA TGTGCCAGCAGCCCTACTACCCGGGGCTATGGCTACACCTTC.

The rearrangement uses TRBV9 and TRBJ2-3; D unclear. CDR1 is SGDLS and CDR2 is YYNGEE in the germline V gene. The CDR3 consists of 16 residues. Trimming left V 0 bases short and J 1 base short, with 12 bases between. This CDR3 reads CASSVDSRHRTDTQYF. The CDR3, as DNA: TGTGCCAGCAGCGTAGACAGTAGACACCGCACAGATACGCAGTATTTT.

The DNA for the CDR3 is TGTGCCAGCAGCTTCGGCCACTACGAGCAGTACGTC. This codes for CASSFGHYEQYV. The chain has TRBV7-9 and TRBJ2-7, with D unresolved. Germline assignment: CDR1 SEHNR and CDR2 FQNEAQ (reference sequence). The CDR3 totals 12 residues. The germline V and J ends were trimmed by 3 bases and 3 bases, with 6 bases remaining between them.

V gene TRBV2 combines with J gene TRBJ2-1, with D possibly TRBD1 on 5 matching bases. V was shortened by 4 bases and J by 0 bases, with 10 bases between the two germline ends. This CDR3 region has 15 residues. Germline values: CDR1 SNHLY, CDR2 FYNNEI. CDR3 coding DNA: TGTGCCAGCAGTGTTAGGGGAAGCTCCTACAATGAGCAGTTCTTC. This sequence encodes CASSVRGSSYNEQFF.

CDR3 nucleotide sequence: TGTGCCAGCAGTGACTCTGCGGGGGGATTAACAGATACGCAGTATTTT. Translation gives CASSDSAGGLTDTQYF. The chain links TRBV6-4 to TRBJ2-3; the match to TRBD2 covers 8 bases. The CDR3 consists of 16 residues. V lost 0 bases and J lost 3; bases outside the gene matches: 5. Germline values: CDR1 MRHNA, CDR2 SNTAGT.

The chain joins TRBV5-4 to TRBJ2-4; 8 positions match TRBD2. The CDR3 loop spans 17 amino acids. The trim removed 2 bases at V and 0 bases at J, leaving 7 bases unmatched. Germline V lookup: CDR1 SGHNT, CDR2 YYREEE (reference sequence). CDR3 in amino acids: CASSFAGGALAKNIQYF. As DNA, the CDR3 is TGTGCCAGCAGCTTTGCCGGGGGGGCCCTAGCCAAAAACATTCAGTACTTC.